This entry describes one T cell receptor beta chain. The table came from immunoSEQ multiplex PCR; TCRdb's copy has only in-frame clones and leaves some out. The table has approximately 500,000 clones, about four fifths seen once. Trimming at V came to 1 base and at J to 4 bases, leaving 7 bases not matched to a gene. This CDR3 contains 17 residues. Germline assignment: CDR1 SGHTA and CDR2 FQGNSA. This sample is part of a study of shared clonotypes between healthy human individuals. The sequence came from a woman in her 40s in good health. Some clones in this sample may be carry-over from other donors' samples. The specimen sequenced was PBMCs. The chain has TRBV7-2 and TRBJ2-6; TRBD1 aligns across 7 bases. CDR3 sequence reads: CASSLGRTGAGANVLTF. The CDR3 DNA is TGTGCCAGCAGCTTAGGGCGTACAGGGGCCGGGGCCAACGTCCTGACTTTC.